The sequence of this TCR beta chain was determined in a study of cytomegalovirus exposure and HLA in healthy donors (dated by TCRdb to 2016 to 2017). At the level of the whole study: An earlier analysis of roughly 500 of the donors reported roughly 300 Gb of sequence data and 120 million or so unique TCR beta sequences from 190 million or so T cells. About 320 gigabases of sequencing data and tens of millions of unique TCR sequences were included in an early release covering about 700 HLA-typed donors. Of the roughly 400 genotyped donors, 80% to 90% were placed in the genetic ancestry cluster associated with self-reported Caucasian donors. The study aimed to test whether cataloging public T cell receptors could reveal signatures of past pathogen exposure. The study profiled the T cell repertoires of hundreds of subjects by immunosequencing and related them to cytomegalovirus serostatus. In addition to the first cohort of about 650 subjects, a separate validation cohort of 130 or so different subjects was used. High-throughput TCR immunosequencing, statistical association of individual TCRs with disease status, and machine learning were combined to predict cytomegalovirus infection status. To study patterns of TCR occurrence, a later analysis re-analyzed previously published TCR beta repertoires from 600 to 750 donors and added high-resolution HLA genotyping. The later analysis used no new phenotypic data to find candidate immune exposures, relying instead on TCR beta sequences and their occurrence across donors. To decide whether each TCR beta V gene segment behaved as functional or pseudogenic, an earlier analysis of some 600 of the donors relied on high-throughput TCR beta sequencing. Donor age, sex, ethnicity and CMV serostatus were compiled alongside the repertoire data. A later genetic analysis used genome-wide SNP genotypes for about three fifths of the roughly 700 donors, treating that subset as a discovery cohort. All discovery cohort repertoires had been generated using a single sequencing platform. Class I and class II HLA loci were covered by the typing at four-digit resolution. Typing coverage varied by locus: roughly 629-630 donors for A, B, C, DRB1 and DQB1; 500 to 550 for DQA1; about 590 for DPA1; approximately 450 for DPB1. Roughly five DR-DQ haplotypes were treated as single units for association and clustering because of strong linkage in the cohort. Across around 400 genotyped donors of the cohort, an average of about 240,000 unique TCR beta nucleotide sequences per donor were sequenced, and roughly 17% of those sequences were non-productive.

Library creation used the immunoSEQ multiplex PCR assay. A mixture of 60 forward primers for TCR Vbeta segments and 13 reverse primers for TCR Jbeta segments was used in the multiplex PCR. Amplification of the CDR3 region of rearranged TCR beta genes was performed with a multiplex PCR assay on genomic DNA. The Illumina HiSeq System was used to sequence the amplified TCR beta libraries as 87-base-pair reads. As for how the authors treated the data: A later analysis tallied approximately 87 million unique TCR beta chains across the 600 to 700 repertoires, and some 12 million of those chains were shared by two or more donors. To remove PCR and sequencing errors, raw reads were error-corrected and collapsed into unique sequences using a nearest-neighbor algorithm that merged closely related sequences. Alignment of CDR3 sequences to IMGT reference sequences was used to assign V, D and J gene segments. For a sequence to be retained, at least a six-nucleotide match to both a V gene segment and a J gene segment was required. A rearrangement was called productive if the CDR3 had no stop codons and remained in frame with V and J, and every other rearrangement was called non-productive. Following IMGT convention, CDR3 was defined as the stretch from the second conserved V-encoded cysteine to the conserved J-encoded phenylalanine. Sequences without an unambiguous match to a single V gene segment were excluded from the earlier analysis of 450 to 750 of the donors. An earlier analysis of 587 of the donors classified V segments as functional when productive rearrangements were above 56.7% and as segregating when the standard deviation between donors was above 5%. A statistical classification framework was built for diagnosing cytomegalovirus status from the catalog of TCR beta chain sequences. A later analysis assigned V and J genes by comparing TCR nucleotide sequences with IMGT/GENE-DB human TR gene sequences. Using the TCRdist pipeline, a later analysis assigned CDR3 sequences along with most-parsimonious VDJ recombination scenarios. A later analysis defined each TCR beta chain by its CDR3 amino acid sequence plus V-gene family, and excluded reads lacking a unique V-gene family. To address suspected cross-contamination and a sequencing artifact, a later analysis removed several hundred highly shared, low-generation-probability nucleotide sequences. In a later analysis, a clonal expansion index for each public chain was calculated from normalized within-repertoire ranks of inferred template counts. Generation probabilities in a later analysis came from a VDJ recombination model fitted to out-of-frame rearrangements, and those results were checked against IGoR. Hypergeometric tests were used in a later analysis to score TCR-TCR, TCR-HLA and TCR-CMV co-occurrence, with a repertoire-size bias correction applied to the TCR pairs. False discovery rates were estimated in a later analysis by permuting HLA or CMV assignments 20 times. In a later analysis, co-occurring TCRs were grouped with DBSCAN, and TCRdist sequence similarity was added when clustering was performed within HLA-allele-positive subsets. Repertoires with fewer than 30,000 or more than 120,000 public chains, plus five repertoires with anomalous nucleotide sharing, were excluded from co-occurrence clustering. TCRdb retrieved this table from immuneACCESS and kept in-frame rearrangements only. Not all clones are present; in checked studies, unresolved V genes account for under half, and no reason is known for the remainder. Clonal size and the V and J genes are those of that table, whereas D and trimming came from the DNA. This sample holds under 300,000 clones; roughly 90% were observed only once. The biggest ten clones account for roughly 4% of the sample.

As regards this clone: The target of this receptor is not known. No clone much larger than this one lies a single base away; base qualities are absent.

Clipping removes 5 bases from V and 2 bases from J, with 4 as the unmatched junction base count. CDR1 and CDR2 are drawn from the germline V gene: MGHDK, SYGVNS. Inclusive of the bounding cysteine and phenylalanine, the CDR3 is 14 residues long. This entry keeps only the CDR3 DNA: 42 bases, framed from base 1. The cohort comprised approximately 700 healthy bone marrow donors. All cohort members were sampled while nominally healthy, although unrecorded immune exposures were likely present. The donor was CMV seropositive and was included in the group of 300 or so seropositive cohort members. Every donor gave a peripheral blood sample, and the peripheral blood mononuclear cells from that sample were used for TCR beta sequencing. Genomic DNA extraction from the blood cell samples was performed with the Qiagen DNeasy Blood Extraction Kit. Broad study findings and their caveats: The sequencing pipeline was judged likely to have produced a cluster of highly shared sequence variants as a technical artifact. A later analysis found that TCR association rates varied across HLA loci, with DRB1 alleles showing the most associated TCRs and HLA-C alleles the fewest. The cohort was sequenced for TCR beta chains only, and without alpha or paired-chain data the features that could be detected were limited. When HLA alleles, especially DR and DQ, strongly co-occurred, attributing TCR associations to individual alleles was difficult. Because the 87-base-pair reads could not distinguish some IMGT-functional V segments, including TRBV6-2 and TRBV6-3, those segments were excluded. Broadly in line with IMGT annotations, most TCR beta V segments showed up in productive rearrangements about 90% or about 30% of the time in an earlier analysis of several hundred of the donors. A further reported finding was that TCR beta sequences accurately predicted the HLA-A and HLA-B alleles for most subjects in the first cohort. For the cohort, immune exposure information was limited to CMV serostatus. Across donors, most TCR sequences were observed very rarely, whereas some public TCRs were present in many individuals. A later analysis found that HLA-associated TCR beta chains were more clonally expanded and had lower generation probabilities than equally common non-associated chains. In a later analysis, several top co-occurrence clusters were reported to appear linked to parvovirus B19, influenza, CMV and Epstein-Barr virus. Because counts were too low, roughly 17 rarely observed V segments, including chromosome 9 orphons, were left out of the earlier analysis of several hundred of the donors. According to a later genetic analysis, donors in an Asian-associated ancestry cluster had fewer N-insertions in productive TCRs than the approximately 710-donor mean. The authors suggested that the approach could potentially be generalized to other disease states and immunological phenotypes. The classifier was reported to diagnose cytomegalovirus status with high specificity and sensitivity in both the original and validation cohorts. Three of the identified cytomegalovirus-associated TCR beta chains were confirmed in vitro to be specific for cytomegalovirus antigens. Because HLA typing was missing for some donors at each locus, association tests included only the typed subset. Specific HLA alleles were associated with 16,951 TCR beta sequences at a false discovery rate of 0.05 in a later analysis. Most CMV-associated TCR beta chains appeared to be HLA-restricted in a later analysis, and the HLA associations seemed to be driven largely by CMV exposure. Presence/absence analyses assumed roughly uniform sequencing depth across donors, an assumption that may not hold. Correlated functional status among segregating V segments might be attributable to linkage disequilibrium, but an unknown experimental factor could not be ruled out. V-gene and J-gene trimming of TCR beta chains was associated with a missense DCLRE1C variant in a later genetic analysis, and the association was replicated in an independent cohort. In the study, 150 to 200 TCR beta chains were listed as associated with cytomegalovirus.

Here the chain combines TRBV25-1 and TRBJ2-5, with TRBD1 matching 8 junction bases. This receptor was obtained from a man in his forties in good health and CMV-seropositive. Sequenced material: PBMCs. The CDR3 here reads CASSKGTGQETQYF. At the DNA level, the sequence is TGTGCCAGCAGTAAAGGGACAGGACAAGAGACCCAGTACTTC.